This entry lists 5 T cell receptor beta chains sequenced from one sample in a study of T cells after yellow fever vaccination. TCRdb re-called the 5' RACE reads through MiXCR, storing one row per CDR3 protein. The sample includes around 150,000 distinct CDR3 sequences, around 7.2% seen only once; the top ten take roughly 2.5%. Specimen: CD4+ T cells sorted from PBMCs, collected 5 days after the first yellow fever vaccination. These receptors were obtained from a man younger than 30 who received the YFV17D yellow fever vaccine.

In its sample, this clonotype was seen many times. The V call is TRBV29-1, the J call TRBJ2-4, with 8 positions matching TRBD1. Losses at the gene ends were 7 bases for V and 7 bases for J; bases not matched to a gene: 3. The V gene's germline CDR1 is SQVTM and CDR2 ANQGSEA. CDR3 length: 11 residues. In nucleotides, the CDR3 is TGCAGCGGGGGACAGGAGAACATTCAGTACTTC. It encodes CSGGQENIQYF. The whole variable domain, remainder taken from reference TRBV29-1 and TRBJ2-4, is SAVISQKPSRDICQRGTSLTIQCQVDSQVTMMFWYRQQPGQSLTLIATANQGSEATYESGFVIDKFPISRPNLTFSTLTVSNMSPEDSSIYLCSGGQENIQYFGAGTRLSVL.

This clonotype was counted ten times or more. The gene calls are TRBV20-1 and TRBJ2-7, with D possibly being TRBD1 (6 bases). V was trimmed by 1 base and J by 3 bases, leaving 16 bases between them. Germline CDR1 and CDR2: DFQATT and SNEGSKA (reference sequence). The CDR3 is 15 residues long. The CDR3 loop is CSARGGGRFDYEQYF. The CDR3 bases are TGCAGTGCTAGAGGAGGGGGAAGGTTCGACTACGAGCAGTACTTC.

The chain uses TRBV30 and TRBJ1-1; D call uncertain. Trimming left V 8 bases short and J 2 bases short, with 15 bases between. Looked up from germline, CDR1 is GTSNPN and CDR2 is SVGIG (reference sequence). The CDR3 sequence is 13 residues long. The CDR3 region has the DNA TGTGCCCTCTTCCGGACGGCAAACACTGAAGCTTTCTTT. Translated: CALFRTANTEAFF.

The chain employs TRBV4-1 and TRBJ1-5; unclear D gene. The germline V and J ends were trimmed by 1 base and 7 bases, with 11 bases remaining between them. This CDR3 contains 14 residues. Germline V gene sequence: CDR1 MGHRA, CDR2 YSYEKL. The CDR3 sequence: CASSQVPGTQPQHF. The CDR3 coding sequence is TGCGCCAGCAGCCAAGTTCCGGGAACCCAGCCCCAGCATTTT.

In DNA form, the CDR3 reads TGTGCCACCAGCAGAGACAGGGGGCGAGGGACTGAAGCTTTCTTT. Translated, it gives CATSRDRGRGTEAFF. V usage is TRBV15 and J usage is TRBJ1-1; 8 nucleotides align to TRBD1. This CDR3 contains 15 residues. Per germline, CDR1 LNHNV and CDR2 YYDKDF (reference sequence). Losses at the gene ends were 0 bases for V and 5 bases for J; bases not matched to a gene: 5.